What follows are 11 T cell receptor beta chains derived from one specimen sequenced in a study of blood T cells in healthy people across ages. Sample-barcoded 5' priming and a J-beta primer mix drove a second PCR of roughly 7 to 11 cycles. Each CDR3 protein gets one entry after TCRdb re-called the 5' RACE reads with MiXCR. The sample holds some 920,000 distinct CDR3 sequences, roughly 51% seen once. Sequenced: blood. The receptors originated from a woman aged 60-75 years in good health.

V is TRBV7-9 and J is TRBJ2-1; D is uncertain. The CDR3 contains 17 residues. Trimming shortened V by 0 bases and J by 0 bases, and 12 bases separated the two germline ends. The germline V gene encodes CDR1 SEHNR and CDR2 FQNEAQ (reference sequence). The CDR3 region is CASSLALHRSSYNEQFF. The CDR3 bases are TGTGCCAGCAGCTTAGCCCTCCACAGAAGCTCCTACAATGAGCAGTTCTTC.

About this clonotype: One junction end disagrees with the germline gene, perhaps due to a read error. The gene calls are TRBV7-2 and TRBJ1-2; 7 bases are a match to TRBD1. CDR1 and CDR2 from the germline V gene are SGHTA and FQGNSA. The CDR3 has 14 residues. CDR3 region: CAGSLHRDSSGHTF. The CDR3 nucleotides read TGTGCCGGCAGCCTCCACCGGGACAGCAGTGGCCACACCTTC.

The chain is built from TRBV9 and TRBJ2-5; possibly TRBD2 for D (5 bases). The CDR3 totals 15 residues. V was cut by 0 bases and J by 3 bases, with 12 bases left in between. Germline V CDR1 and CDR2: SGDLS, YYNGEE. CDR3: CASSVEGTGKETQYF. The CDR3 DNA reads as TGTGCCAGCAGCGTAGAGGGCACGGGGAAAGAGACCCAGTACTTC.

The CDR3 loop reads CASSSTSGGVPQTQYF. In nucleotides, the CDR3 is TGCGCCAGCAGCTCAACTAGCGGGGGGGTCCCCCAGACCCAGTACTTC. The rearrangement links TRBV5-1 to TRBJ2-5; 13 bases match TRBD2. Looked up from germline, CDR1 is SGHRS and CDR2 is YFSETQ. V trimming: 3 bases; J trimming: 6 bases; junction bases outside the gene matches: 8. The CDR3 contains 16 residues.

The chain employs TRBV4-1 and TRBJ1-2; the D gene is possibly TRBD1 (5 bases). From germline, CDR1 is MGHRA and CDR2 YSYEKL. CDR3 size: 15 residues. Trimming shortened V by 4 bases and J by 4 bases, and 16 bases separated the two germline ends. The CDR3 coding sequence is TGCGCCAGCAGCCGGGAGGGGCAGCAGGCCTATGGCTACACCTTC. Protein product: CASSREGQQAYGYTF.

This clonotype was counted a single time. This chain joins TRBV20-1 and TRBJ2-4, with TRBD1 matching 7 bases. The J call may be incorrect, as the DNA end agrees better with TRBJ2-5. The germline CDR1 and CDR2 sequences are DFQATT and SNEGSKA (reference sequence). The CDR3 is made up of 12 amino acids. The chain's CDR3 is CSAGQAQETQYF. CDR3 DNA sequence: TGCAGTGCCGGACAGGCTCAAGAGACCCAGTACTTC.

This clonotype turned up a few times. V usage is TRBV20-1 and J usage is TRBJ1-2; D remains unclear. The CDR3 sequence is 17 residues long. Germline V lookup: CDR1 DFQATT, CDR2 SNEGSKA (reference sequence). Trimming shortened V by 3 bases and J by 4 bases, and 24 bases separated the two germline ends. CDR3: CSASKIGIETLAYGYTF. The CDR3 region has the DNA TGCAGTGCTAGTAAAATAGGTATTGAGACATTAGCCTATGGCTACACCTTC.

This chain connects TRBV20-1 to TRBJ2-5; TRBD2 aligns across 8 bases. J lost 3 bases, V lost 4 bases, and 10 bases had no gene match. The CDR3 has 15 residues. The V gene's germline CDR1 is DFQATT and CDR2 SNEGSKA (reference sequence). The CDR3 here is CSANQAGVWEETQYF. CDR3 nucleotide sequence: TGCAGTGCTAACCAAGCGGGAGTGTGGGAAGAGACCCAGTACTTC.

This chain connects TRBV27 to TRBJ2-7; perhaps D is TRBD1 or TRBD2 (6 bases each). V lost 6 bases and J lost 0, with 12 bases in between. The CDR3 loop spans 14 amino acids. In germline, CDR1 is MNHEY, CDR2 SMNVEV (reference sequence). The CDR3 coding sequence is TGTGCCAGCAGCCACAGGGAGGCCTCCTACGAGCAGTACTTC. Protein: CASSHREASYEQYF.

V gene TRBV7-8 combines with J gene TRBJ2-7; D is possibly TRBD1 (7 bases). The CDR3 has 13 amino acids. With 8 bases removed from V and 3 bases from J, the gap between germline ends came to 14 bases. Germline V lookup: CDR1 SGHVS, CDR2 FQNEAQ. CDR3 sequence (DNA): TGTGCCAGCGGTAACAGGGGAGGCTACGAGCAGTACTTC. As protein: CASGNRGGYEQYF.

The genes are TRBV11-1 and TRBJ2-1; unclear D gene. Germline V lookup: CDR1 SGHAT, CDR2 FQDESV (reference sequence). V lost 1 base and J 11 bases, leaving 9 bases between the germline ends. The CDR3 is 12 residues long. The CDR3: CASSLGDWKQFF. CDR3 sequence (DNA): TGTGCCAGCAGCTTAGGGGATTGGAAGCAGTTCTTC.